The T cell receptor beta chain under discussion was sequenced for a study of T cells after yellow fever vaccination. Overall study: Those fractions that held only low numbers of cells were prepared using the SMART-Seq v4 Ultra Low Input RNA kit. The study, taken as a whole, reports: Clones that expanded after primary vaccination mostly reappeared after the booster (96% CD4, 75% to 90% CD8). High-abundance clonotypes from the bulk population could contaminate FACS-sorted repertoires.

A universal primer site and UMIs were added as TCR cDNA was made by 5'RACE template switching. TCRdb re-called the 5' RACE reads with MiXCR, one entry per CDR3 protein. The data show nearly 300,000 distinct CDR3 sequences, about 10% seen once. After removal of 5 bases from V and 4 bases from J, the junction contained 10 bases not matched to a gene. The CDR3 is made up of 16 amino acids. From germline, CDR1 is SGHTA and CDR2 FQGNSA. As for this clonotype: What it binds is unknown.

The sequence was obtained from a man younger than 30 who received the YFV17D yellow fever vaccine. The input for sequencing was CD4+ T cells sorted from PBMCs, taken 5 days after the yellow fever booster vaccination. The gene calls are TRBV7-2 and TRBJ2-5, with 10 bases matching TRBD2. The CDR3 bases are TGTGCCAGCAGCCCCTGGGTAGCGGGGGGATCAGAGACCCAGTACTTC. It codes for CASSPWVAGGSETQYF.